The next 14 T cell receptor beta chains were all read from a single sample in a study of T-cell memory formation after mild COVID-19. TCRdb fed the 5' RACE reads into MiXCR, producing one record per CDR3 protein. Found here are a few hundred thousand distinct CDR3 sequences, over 20% of them singletons; the top ten hold roughly an eighth. Specimen: PBMCs or a T cell subset sorted from them (not recorded which). Source of these receptors: an adult woman who had mild COVID-19 (a few samples of this study predate the infection). Cell type and time point are not known.

This clonotype was found a few times. The rearrangement links TRBV12-3 or TRBV12-4 to TRBJ2-2, with D possibly TRBD2 on 6 matching bases. Trimming removed 3 bases from V and 4 bases from J, with 12 bases in between. There are 15 residues in the CDR3. The DNA of the CDR3 is TGTGCCAGCAGTTTCGGCGGGACCTCCACCGGGGAGCTGTTTTTT. It is translated as CASSFGGTSTGELFF.

A single count supports this clonotype. The chain has TRBV5-1 and TRBJ1-1, with 11 positions matching TRBD1. The V and J ends lost 4 bases and 7 bases, in that order; junction bases with no gene match: 3. This CDR3 is 13 amino acids long. The germline V gene encodes CDR1 SGHRS and CDR2 YFSETQ. The CDR3 DNA sequence: TGCGCCAGCAGCCCCGGGACAGGGGGTGAAGCTTTCTTT. Translation: CASSPGTGGEAFF.

J is TRBJ2-7 and V is TRBV9; tentatively, D is TRBD2 (7 bases). The germline gives CDR1 SGDLS, CDR2 YYNGEE. The CDR3 is 15 residues long. Trimming removed 0 bases from V and 4 bases from J, with 14 bases in between. The DNA for the CDR3 is TGTGCCAGCAGCGTAGTCGGGGAGGGGGGATACGAGCAGTACTTC. This encodes CASSVVGEGGYEQYF.

This clonotype was recorded once. The chain couples TRBV5-6 to TRBJ2-5; a weak D match, TRBD2 (5 bases). The CDR3 extends over 13 amino acids. Germline lookup yields CDR1 SGHDT and CDR2 YYEEEE. Trimming stripped 5 bases from V and 6 bases from J, with 14 bases between. CDR3 DNA sequence: TGTGCCAGCAGTACTAGTTCGGTGCAGACCCAGTACTTC. Protein: CASSTSSVQTQYF.

The CDR3 nucleotides are TGTGCCAGCAGTTACTCGATGTGGGGGTCCGGGGAGCTGTTTTTT. It yields the protein CASSYSMWGSGELFF. The chain links TRBV6-5 to TRBJ2-2; the D gene could be TRBD1 or TRBD2 (5 bases each). This CDR3 has 15 amino acids. Germline CDR1 and CDR2: MNHEY and SVGAGI. The V gene lost 0 bases and the J gene lost 6 bases, with 11 bases spanning the gap.

This rearrangement joins TRBV24-1 to TRBJ2-1; a weak D match, TRBD1 (6 bases). V was trimmed by 5 bases and J by 9 bases, leaving 16 bases between them. The germline gives CDR1 KGHDR, CDR2 SFDVKD. The CDR3 runs to 14 residues. CDR3 in amino acids: CATSAPGDTGEQFF. As DNA, the CDR3 is TGTGCCACCAGTGCCCCCGGGGACACTGGTGAGCAGTTCTTC.

V gene TRBV28 combines with J gene TRBJ1-2; tentatively, D is TRBD1 (6 bases). CDR3 size: 12 residues. In germline, CDR1 is MDHEN, CDR2 SYDVKM. V was cut by 7 bases and J by 8 bases, with 14 bases left in between. The CDR3: CASNLQGKGYTF. In DNA, the CDR3 is TGTGCCAGCAACCTACAGGGAAAAGGCTACACCTTC.

The CDR3 DNA sequence: TGCAGTGCTAGGGGGGGGGCGCAAAACATTCAGTACTTC. It encodes CSARGGAQNIQYF. The V call is TRBV20-1, the J call TRBJ2-4, with D possibly being TRBD2 (7 bases). CDR3 size: 13 residues. Per the germline V gene, CDR1 is DFQATT and CDR2 is SNEGSKA (reference sequence). The V and J ends lost 3 bases and 5 bases respectively, with 11 bases between them.

This clonotype showed up just a few times. The gene calls are TRBV5-1 and TRBJ2-3; 10 positions match TRBD1. V trimming: 4 bases; J trimming: 4 bases; junction bases outside the gene matches: 3. CDR3 length: 14 amino acids. CDR1 and CDR2 from the germline V gene are SGHRS and YFSETQ. The CDR3 here is CASSRQGAADTQYF. The CDR3 region has the DNA TGCGCCAGCAGCCGACAGGGGGCGGCAGATACGCAGTATTTT.

The sample holds many counts of this clonotype. This chain joins TRBV5-1 and TRBJ2-1; 10 bases map to TRBD2. In germline, CDR1 is SGHRS, CDR2 YFSETQ. J lost 4 bases, V lost 4 bases, and 5 bases had no gene match. This CDR3 comprises 15 residues. CDR3 DNA sequence: TGCGCCAGCAGCCCGACTAGCGGGTCATACAATGAGCAGTTCTTC. Translating gives CASSPTSGSYNEQFF.

This sequence joins TRBV2 and TRBJ2-1; D not certain. Looked up from germline, CDR1 is SNHLY and CDR2 is FYNNEI. This CDR3 has 13 amino acids. V shed 8 bases and J shed 1 base, with 9 bases lying between them. The chain's CDR3 is CASARQSYNEQFF. CDR3 sequence (DNA): TGTGCCAGCGCACGCCAATCCTACAATGAGCAGTTCTTC.

This clonotype was detected only a few times. The chain combines TRBV5-5 with TRBJ2-5; TRBD2 matches 7 bases. Germline V CDR1 and CDR2: SGHKS, YYEKEE (reference sequence). J was trimmed by 4 bases and V by 2 bases; bases with no gene match: 17. The CDR3 is 18 amino acids. CDR3 DNA sequence: TGTGCCAGCAGCTTAGCCGGGACGGCAGCGGGGTCTGGAGAGACCCAGTACTTC. Its translation: CASSLAGTAAGSGETQYF.

This clonotype has just a few counts. The chain links TRBV5-1 to TRBJ2-7; 9 nucleotides line up with TRBD2. V was pared by 5 bases and J by 2 bases, with 8 bases of the junction left unmatched. Germline CDR1 SGHRS, CDR2 YFSETQ. This CDR3 region has 15 residues. CDR3 amino acids: CASRDSGRAPYEQYF. In DNA form, the CDR3 reads TGCGCCAGCAGAGATAGCGGGAGAGCCCCCTACGAGCAGTACTTC.

This clonotype occurred a few times. The chain employs TRBV3-1 and TRBJ2-3, with D possibly matching TRBD2 (7 bases). Germline V CDR1 and CDR2: LGHDT, YNNKEL (reference sequence). Trimming pared 6 bases from V and 2 bases from J, leaving 15 bases between. CDR3 length equals 15 residues. The CDR3 reads CASRTTGGLTDTQYF. The CDR3 bases are TGTGCCAGCAGGACGACGGGGGGCCTCACAGATACGCAGTATTTT.